This entry is about one T cell receptor beta chain. Assay used: immunoSEQ multiplex PCR; TCRdb lists only in-frame clones, some missing. Seen here are more than 65,000 clones, 80% to 90% observed once, and the top ten hold 5.5% to 8%. These data originate in a study of T cell responses to AZD1222 COVID-19 vaccine. Germline CDR1 is KGHDR and CDR2 is SFDVKD. This CDR3 contains 12 residues. V was pared by 2 bases and J by 4 bases, with 4 bases between. This receptor was obtained from an adult in good health. The chain links TRBV24-1 to TRBJ2-5; D gene unclear. Sequenced here: peripheral blood, sampled on day 0 of AZD1222 vaccination. The CDR3 coding sequence is TGTGCCACCAGTGATTCTAGAGAGACCCAGTACTTC. This gives the protein CATSDSRETQYF.